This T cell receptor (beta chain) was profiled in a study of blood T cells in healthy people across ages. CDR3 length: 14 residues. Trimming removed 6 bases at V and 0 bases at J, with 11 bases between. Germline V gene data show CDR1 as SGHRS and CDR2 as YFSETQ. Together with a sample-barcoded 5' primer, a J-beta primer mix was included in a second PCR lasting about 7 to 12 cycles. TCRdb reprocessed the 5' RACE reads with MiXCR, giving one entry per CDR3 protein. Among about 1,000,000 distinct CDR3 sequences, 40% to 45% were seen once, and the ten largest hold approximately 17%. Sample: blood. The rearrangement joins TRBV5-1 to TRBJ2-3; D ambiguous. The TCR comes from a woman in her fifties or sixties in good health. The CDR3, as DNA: TGCGCCAGCACCCAGGACGGAAGCACAGATACGCAGTATTTT. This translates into CASTQDGSTDTQYF.